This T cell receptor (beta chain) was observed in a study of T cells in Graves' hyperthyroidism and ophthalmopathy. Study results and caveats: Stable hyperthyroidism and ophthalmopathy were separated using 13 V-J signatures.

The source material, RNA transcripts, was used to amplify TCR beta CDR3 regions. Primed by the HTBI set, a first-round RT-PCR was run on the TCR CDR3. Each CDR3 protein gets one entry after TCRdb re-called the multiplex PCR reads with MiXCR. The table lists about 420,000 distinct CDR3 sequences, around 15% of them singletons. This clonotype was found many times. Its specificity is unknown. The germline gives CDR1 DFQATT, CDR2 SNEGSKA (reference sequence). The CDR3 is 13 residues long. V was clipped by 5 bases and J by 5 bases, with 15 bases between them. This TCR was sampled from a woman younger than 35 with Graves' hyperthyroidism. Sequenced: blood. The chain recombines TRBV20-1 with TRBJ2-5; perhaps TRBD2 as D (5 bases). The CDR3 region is CSAESGMGETQYF. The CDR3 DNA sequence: TGCAGTGCTGAGTCCGGGATGGGGGAGACCCAGTACTTC.